The clone carrying this TCR beta chain showed up just a few times. The V gene's germline CDR1 is LGHNT and CDR2 FRNRAP. The V gene end was trimmed by 7 bases and the J gene end by 0 bases; junction bases not matched to a gene: 18. The CDR3 consists of 20 residues. This record belongs to a study of blood T cell repertoires in COVID-19. Study summary: The United States, Italy and Spain provided the acute and convalescent COVID-19 samples. Nucleic acid was either cDNA or gDNA, and it came from T cells, B-cell-depleted T cells, or PBMCs.

The authors' processing: Nucleated cell counts were estimated from reference gene primer amplification. Sequencing was performed with immunoSEQ multiplex PCR; in TCRdb, only in-frame clones are kept and a portion is missing. D and trimming were read from the DNA, whereas the V and J calls and clone size are those reported in that table. In the table there are approximately 55,000 clones, around 86% of which are singletons. Material for sequencing was peripheral blood. This TCR was sampled from a man aged 45-60 years with active COVID-19. The V and J genes are TRBV12-5 and TRBJ1-6; 7 bases are shared with TRBD1. CDR3 sequence reads: CASAPGLAGGFSSYNSPLHF. CDR3 DNA: TGTGCTAGTGCCCCAGGGTTGGCAGGGGGTTTTAGCTCCTATAATTCACCCCTCCACTTT.